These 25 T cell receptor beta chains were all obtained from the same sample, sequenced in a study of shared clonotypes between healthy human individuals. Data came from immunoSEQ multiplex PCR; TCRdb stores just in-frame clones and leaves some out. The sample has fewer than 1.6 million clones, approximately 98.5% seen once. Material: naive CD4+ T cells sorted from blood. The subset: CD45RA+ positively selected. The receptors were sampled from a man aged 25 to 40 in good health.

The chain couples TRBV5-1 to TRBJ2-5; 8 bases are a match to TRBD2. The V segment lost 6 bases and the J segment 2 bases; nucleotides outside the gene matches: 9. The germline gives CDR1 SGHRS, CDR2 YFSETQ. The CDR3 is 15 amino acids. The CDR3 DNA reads TGCGCCAGCACCCGGGGGCTAGCGGGTCAAGAGACCCAGTACTTC. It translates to CASTRGLAGQETQYF.

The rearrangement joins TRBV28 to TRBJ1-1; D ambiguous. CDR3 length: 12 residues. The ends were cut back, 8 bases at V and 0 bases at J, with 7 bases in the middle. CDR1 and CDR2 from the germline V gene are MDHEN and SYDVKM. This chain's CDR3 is CASGRLNTEAFF. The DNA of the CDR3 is TGTGCCAGCGGCAGGTTGAACACTGAAGCTTTCTTT.

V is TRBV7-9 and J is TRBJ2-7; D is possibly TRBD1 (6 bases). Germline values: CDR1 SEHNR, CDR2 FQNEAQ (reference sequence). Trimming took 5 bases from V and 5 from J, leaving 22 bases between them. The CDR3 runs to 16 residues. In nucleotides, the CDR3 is TGTGCCAGCAGCCACCTTCACAGGGAGATGATCCACGAGCAGTACTTC. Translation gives CASSHLHREMIHEQYF.

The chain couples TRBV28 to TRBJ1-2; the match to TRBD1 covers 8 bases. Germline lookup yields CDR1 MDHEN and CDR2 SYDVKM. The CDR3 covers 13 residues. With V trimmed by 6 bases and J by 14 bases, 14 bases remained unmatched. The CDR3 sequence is CASSLGTGKIGTF. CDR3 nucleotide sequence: TGTGCCAGCAGCCTTGGGACAGGAAAAATAGGGACCTTC.

The CDR3 protein is CASSPLGLAGASTGELFF. DNA of the CDR3: TGTGCCAGCAGCCCCCTCGGGCTAGCGGGAGCTTCCACCGGGGAGCTGTTTTTT. The genes are TRBV7-9 and TRBJ2-2; 10 bases map to TRBD2. This CDR3 has 18 amino acids. Per the germline V gene, CDR1 is SEHNR and CDR2 is FQNEAQ (reference sequence). Germline trimming cut 5 bases from V and 4 bases from J; bases unmatched to any gene: 13.

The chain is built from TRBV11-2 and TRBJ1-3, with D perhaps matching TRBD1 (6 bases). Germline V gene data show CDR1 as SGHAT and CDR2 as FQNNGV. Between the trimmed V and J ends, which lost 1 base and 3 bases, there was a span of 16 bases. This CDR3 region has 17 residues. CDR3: CASSLGPRGGLGNTIYF. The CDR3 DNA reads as TGTGCCAGCAGCTTAGGCCCCAGGGGTGGGCTTGGAAACACCATATATTTT.

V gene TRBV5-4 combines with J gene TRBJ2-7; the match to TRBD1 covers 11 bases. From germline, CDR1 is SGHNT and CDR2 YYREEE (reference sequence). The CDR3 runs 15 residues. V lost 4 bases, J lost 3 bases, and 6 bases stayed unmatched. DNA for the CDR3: TGTGCCAGCAGCGCAGGACAGGGGGCGTTCTACGAGCAGTACTTC. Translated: CASSAGQGAFYEQYF.

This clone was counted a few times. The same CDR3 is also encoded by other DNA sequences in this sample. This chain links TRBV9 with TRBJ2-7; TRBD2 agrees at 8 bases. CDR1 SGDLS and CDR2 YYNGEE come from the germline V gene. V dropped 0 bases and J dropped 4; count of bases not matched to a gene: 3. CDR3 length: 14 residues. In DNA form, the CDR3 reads TGTGCCAGCAGCGTAGGTTCTAGCGGGTACGAGCAGTACTTC. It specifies CASSVGSSGYEQYF.

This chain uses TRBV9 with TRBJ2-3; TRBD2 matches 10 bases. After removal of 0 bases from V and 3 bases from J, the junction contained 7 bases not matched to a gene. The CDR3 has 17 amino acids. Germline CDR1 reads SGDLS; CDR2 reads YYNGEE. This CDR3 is CASSVAYKREGTDTQYF. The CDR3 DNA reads TGTGCCAGCAGCGTAGCTTACAAGCGGGAGGGGACAGATACGCAGTATTTT.

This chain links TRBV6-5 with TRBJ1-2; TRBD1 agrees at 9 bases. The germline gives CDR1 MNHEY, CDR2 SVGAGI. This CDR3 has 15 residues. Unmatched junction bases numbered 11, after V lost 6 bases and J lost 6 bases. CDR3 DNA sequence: TGTGCCAGCAGAAAACCAGGGACAGGGATGAATGGCTACACCTTC. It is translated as CASRKPGTGMNGYTF.

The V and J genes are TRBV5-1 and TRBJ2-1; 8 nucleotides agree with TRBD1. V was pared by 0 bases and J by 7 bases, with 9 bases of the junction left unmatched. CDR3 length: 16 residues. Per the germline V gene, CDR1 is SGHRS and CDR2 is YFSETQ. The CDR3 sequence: CASSLGQGAVRNEQFF. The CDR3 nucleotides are TGCGCCAGCAGCTTGGGTCAGGGGGCGGTTAGGAATGAGCAGTTCTTC.

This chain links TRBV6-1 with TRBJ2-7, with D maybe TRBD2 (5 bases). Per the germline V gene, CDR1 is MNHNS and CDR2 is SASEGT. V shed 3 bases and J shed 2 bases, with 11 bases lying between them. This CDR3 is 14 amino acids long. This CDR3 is CASSDQRVTYEQYF. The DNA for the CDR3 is TGTGCCAGCAGTGACCAGAGGGTAACCTACGAGCAGTACTTC.

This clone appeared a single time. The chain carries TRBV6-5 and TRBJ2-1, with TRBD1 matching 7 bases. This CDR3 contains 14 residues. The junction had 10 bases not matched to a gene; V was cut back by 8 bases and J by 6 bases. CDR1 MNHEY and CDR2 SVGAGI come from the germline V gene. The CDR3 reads CASSLTGLGNEQFF. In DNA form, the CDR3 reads TGTGCCAGCTCGCTGACAGGGTTGGGCAATGAGCAGTTCTTC.

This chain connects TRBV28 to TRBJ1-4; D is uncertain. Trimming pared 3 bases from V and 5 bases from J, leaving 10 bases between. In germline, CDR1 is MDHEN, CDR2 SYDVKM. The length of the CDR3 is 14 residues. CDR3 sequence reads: CASSFSGGNEKLFF. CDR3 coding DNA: TGTGCCAGCAGTTTCTCGGGTGGGAATGAAAAACTGTTTTTT.

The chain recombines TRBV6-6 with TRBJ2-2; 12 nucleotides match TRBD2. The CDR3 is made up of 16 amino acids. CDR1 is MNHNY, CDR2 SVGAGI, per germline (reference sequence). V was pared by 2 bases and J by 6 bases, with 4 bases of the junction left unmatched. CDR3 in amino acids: CASSYGTSGSPGELFF. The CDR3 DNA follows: TGTGCCAGCAGTTACGGGACTAGCGGGTCCCCCGGGGAGCTGTTTTTT.

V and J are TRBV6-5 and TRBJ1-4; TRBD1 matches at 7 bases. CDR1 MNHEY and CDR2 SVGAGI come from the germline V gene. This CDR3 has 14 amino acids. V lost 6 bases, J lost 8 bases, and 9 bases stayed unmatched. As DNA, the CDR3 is TGTGCCAGCAGATTAGACAGGGTCAGAGAAAAACTGTTTTTT. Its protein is CASRLDRVREKLFF.

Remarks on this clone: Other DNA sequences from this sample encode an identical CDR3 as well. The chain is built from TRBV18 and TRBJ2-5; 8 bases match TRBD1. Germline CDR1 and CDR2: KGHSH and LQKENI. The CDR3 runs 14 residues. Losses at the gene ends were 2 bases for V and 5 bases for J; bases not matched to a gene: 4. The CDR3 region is CASSPDRGRETQYF. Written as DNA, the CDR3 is TGTGCCAGCTCACCAGACAGGGGTCGGGAGACCCAGTACTTC. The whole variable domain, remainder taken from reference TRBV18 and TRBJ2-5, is NAGVMQNPRHLVRRRGQEARLRCSPMKGHSHVYWYRQLPEEGLKFMVYLQKENIIDESGMPKERFSAEFPKEGPSILRIQQVVRGDSAAYFCASSPDRGRETQYFGPGTRLLVL.

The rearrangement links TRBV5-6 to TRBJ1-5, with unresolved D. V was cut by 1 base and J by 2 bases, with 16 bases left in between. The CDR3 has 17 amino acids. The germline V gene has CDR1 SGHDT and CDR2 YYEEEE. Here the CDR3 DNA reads TGTGCCAGCAGCTTGAGGGTCGGGCGGATCGGCAATCAGCCCCAGCATTTT. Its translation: CASSLRVGRIGNQPQHF.

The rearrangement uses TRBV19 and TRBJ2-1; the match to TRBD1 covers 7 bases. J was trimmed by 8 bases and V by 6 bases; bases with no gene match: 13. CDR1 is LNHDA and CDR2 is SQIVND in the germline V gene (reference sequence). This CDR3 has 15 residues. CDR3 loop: CASRLETGFGDEQFF. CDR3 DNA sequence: TGTGCCAGTAGACTAGAGACAGGGTTCGGCGATGAGCAGTTCTTC.

The CDR3 DNA follows: TGCAGCGTTGCCTATTATAGCGGGAGCCGACGCAATGAGCAGTTCTTC. Its translation: CSVAYYSGSRRNEQFF. The rearrangement joins TRBV29-1 to TRBJ2-1; 9 bases are a match to TRBD2. V trimming: 4 bases; J trimming: 6 bases; junction bases outside the gene matches: 13. Germline assignment: CDR1 SQVTM and CDR2 ANQGSEA. The CDR3 is 16 residues long.

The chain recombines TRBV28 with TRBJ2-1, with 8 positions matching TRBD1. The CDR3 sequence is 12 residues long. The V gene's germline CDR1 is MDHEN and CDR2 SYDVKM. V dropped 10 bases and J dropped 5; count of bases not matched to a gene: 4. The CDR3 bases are TGTGCCACCCGACAGGGGAACAATGAGCAGTTCTTC. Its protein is CATRQGNNEQFF.

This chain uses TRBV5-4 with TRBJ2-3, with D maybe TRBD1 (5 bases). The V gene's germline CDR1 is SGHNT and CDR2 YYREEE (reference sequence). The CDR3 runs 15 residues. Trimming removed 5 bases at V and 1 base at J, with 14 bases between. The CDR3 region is CASSSSEGGTDTQYF. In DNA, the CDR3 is TGTGCCAGCAGTTCCTCAGAAGGGGGCACAGATACGCAGTATTTT.

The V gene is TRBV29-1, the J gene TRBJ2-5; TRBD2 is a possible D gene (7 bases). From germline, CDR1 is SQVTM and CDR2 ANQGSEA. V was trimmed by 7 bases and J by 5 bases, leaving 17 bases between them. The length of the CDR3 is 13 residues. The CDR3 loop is CSESTGGSETQYF. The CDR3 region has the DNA TGCAGCGAATCAACGGGGGGCTCGGAGACCCAGTACTTC.

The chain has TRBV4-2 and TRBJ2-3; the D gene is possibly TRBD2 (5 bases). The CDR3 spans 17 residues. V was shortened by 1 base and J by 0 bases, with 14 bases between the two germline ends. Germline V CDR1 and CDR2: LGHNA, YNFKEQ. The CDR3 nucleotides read TGTGCCAGCAGCCAAGGCGCTGGAGGTTCCAGCACAGATACGCAGTATTTT. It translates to CASSQGAGGSSTDTQYF.

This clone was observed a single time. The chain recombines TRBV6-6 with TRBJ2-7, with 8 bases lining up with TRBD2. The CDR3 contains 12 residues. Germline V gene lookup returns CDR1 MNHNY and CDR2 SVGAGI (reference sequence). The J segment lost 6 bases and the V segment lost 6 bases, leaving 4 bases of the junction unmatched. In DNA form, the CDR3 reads TGTGCCAGCAGCCTAACTAGCGGCGAGCAGTACTTC. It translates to CASSLTSGEQYF.